A selection of T cell receptor beta chains follows, all from one sample in a study of chronic HIV infection and antiretroviral therapy. From the 5' RACE reads, TCRdb called clonotypes with MiXCR, one entry per CDR3 protein. This sample yields 40,000 to 60,000 distinct CDR3 sequences, of which about 20% are seen a single time; approximately 3% belongs to the top ten. The sample consisted of peripheral blood. Every receptor here comes from an adult who had HIV and had not received antiretroviral therapy, or was an uninfected healthy control (not recorded which). The CDR3 runs from the conserved cysteine through the conserved F or W. A D gene is named only where the DNA matches it firmly. Clone size is given for some rows only: seen once, a few or many times, or a class if the clone is expanded.

J	V	D	size	CDR3	DNA
TRBJ2-6	TRBV2	.	.	CASRTISGANVLTF	TGTGCCAGCAGAACAATCTCTGGGGCCAACGTCCTGACTTTC
TRBJ2-1	TRBV28	.	.	CASSLPDQFRLGEQFF	TGTGCCAGCAGTCTTCCCGACCAATTCAGGTTGGGTGAGCAGTTCTTC
TRBJ1-5	TRBV20-1	.	few	CSAIDPEGDQPQHF	TGCAGTGCTATTGATCCGGAGGGGGATCAGCCCCAGCATTTT
TRBJ1-1	TRBV12-3/TRBV12-4	.	few	CASSLTGFGTEAFF	TGTGCCAGCAGTTTAACCGGGTTTGGGACTGAAGCTTTCTTT
TRBJ1-2	TRBV29-1	.	.	CSVEDHRAPYGYTF	TGCAGCGTTGAAGATCATAGGGCCCCCTATGGCTACACCTTC
TRBJ2-7	TRBV2	.	.	CASRGGTVLLNEQYF	TGTGCCAGCAGGGGAGGGACAGTACTACTAAACGAGCAGTACTTC
TRBJ2-2	TRBV5-4	.	few	CASSPGTLNTGELFF	TGTGCCAGCAGTCCCGGGACTTTGAACACCGGGGAGCTGTTTTTT
TRBJ1-5	TRBV20-1	.	.	CSAVGIGRHSNQPQHF	TGCAGTGCTGTGGGGATTGGACGGCATAGCAATCAGCCCCAGCATTTT
TRBJ2-5	TRBV28	TRBD2	few	CASSWSAGGETQYF	TGTGCCAGCAGTTGGTCAGCGGGAGGAGAGACCCAGTACTTC
TRBJ2-7	TRBV28	.	few	CASSSEAHTTSSMVGF	TGTGCCAGCAGTTCTGAAGCGCATACTACGAGCAGTATGGTTGGGTTC
TRBJ1-1	TRBV21-1	.	.	CASVGRQSLRAFF	TGTGCCAGCGTTGGCCGACAGTCTTTGAGGGCTTTCTTT
TRBJ2-3	TRBV2	TRBD1	few	CASSGKDRYTDTQYF	TGTGCCAGCAGTGGCAAGGACAGGTACACAGATACGCAGTATTTT
TRBJ2-1	TRBV6-5	TRBD2	.	CASSNSGMGEQFF	TGTGCCAGCAGTAATAGCGGGATGGGTGAGCAGTTCTTC
TRBJ2-4	TRBV28	.	.	CASKKGGGLSYSIQYF	TGTGCCAGCAAAAAGGGGGGGGGACTAAGTTATTCCATTCAGTACTTC
TRBJ1-2	TRBV10-1	.	few	CASSENPNYGYTF	TGCGCCAGCAGTGAGAACCCTAACTATGGCTACACCTTC
TRBJ2-7	TRBV28	TRBD2	.	CASSARGLAGGSYEQYF	TGTGCCAGCAGTGCTAGGGGACTAGCGGGAGGGTCCTACGAGCAGTACTTC
TRBJ2-2	TRBV28	TRBD1	.	CASSLNPERGPNTGELFF	TGTGCCAGCAGTTTAAACCCGGAGAGGGGGCCCAACACCGGGGAGCTGTTTTTT
TRBJ2-1	TRBV28	.	many	CASTSPSNEQFF	TGTGCCAGCACCAGCCCTAGCAATGAGCAGTTCTTC
TRBJ1-3	TRBV9	.	.	CASSVVAGSPVSGNTIYF	TGTGCCAGCAGCGTAGTTGCAGGCAGCCCGGTCTCTGGAAACACCATATATTTT
TRBJ1-1	TRBV7-9	TRBD1	few	CASSLYPTGKIAEAFF	TGTGCCAGCAGCTTATACCCGACAGGGAAGATCGCTGAAGCTTTCTTT
TRBJ2-3	TRBV5-1	.	few	CASSSREVPDTQYF	TGCGCCAGCAGCTCCAGGGAGGTGCCAGATACGCAGTATTTT
TRBJ1-3	TRBV5-1	.	.	CASGAAPSGNTIYF	TGCGCCAGCGGGGCCGCACCGTCGGGAAACACCATATATTTT
TRBJ2-7	TRBV6-1	.	.	CASSEPRDEQYF	TGTGCCAGCAGTGAACCCCGGGACGAGCAGTACTTC
TRBJ1-5	TRBV28	TRBD1	.	CAHAHIQGSWREAQHF	TGTGCTCATGCCCACATACAGGGGTCCTGGAGGGAGGCCCAGCATTTT
TRBJ2-1	TRBV6-6	TRBD2	few	CASSYFASGRENEQFF	TGTGCCAGCAGTTACTTTGCTAGCGGGAGGGAGAATGAGCAGTTCTTC
TRBJ2-2	TRBV28	.	few	CASTPIAGELFF	TGTGCCAGCACCCCGATAGCCGGGGAGCTGTTTTTT
TRBJ1-3	TRBV7-9	TRBD1	.	CASSPRPGEGQGLSTIYF	TGTGCCAGCAGCCCTAGGCCCGGAGAAGGACAGGGGTTGAGCACCATATATTTT
TRBJ2-1	TRBV5-5	.	.	CASSPGAGAEQFF	TGTGCCAGCAGCCCTGGGGCGGGCGCTGAGCAGTTCTTC
TRBJ2-1	TRBV5-1	TRBD2	few	CASSLTGGAYNEQFF	TGCGCCAGCAGCTTAACGGGAGGGGCCTACAATGAGCAGTTCTTC
TRBJ1-2	TRBV5-5	.	few	CASSLARATGGYTF	TGTGCCAGCAGCTTGGCCAGGGCTACTGGCGGCTACACCTTC
TRBJ2-1	TRBV10-3	.	.	CAISEVAADNEQFF	TGTGCCATCAGTGAGGTGGCTGCCGACAATGAGCAGTTCTTC
TRBJ1-5	TRBV20-1	.	.	CSATIRPGTGNQPQHF	TGCAGTGCCACTATCCGCCCGGGGACTGGCAATCAGCCCCAGCATTTT